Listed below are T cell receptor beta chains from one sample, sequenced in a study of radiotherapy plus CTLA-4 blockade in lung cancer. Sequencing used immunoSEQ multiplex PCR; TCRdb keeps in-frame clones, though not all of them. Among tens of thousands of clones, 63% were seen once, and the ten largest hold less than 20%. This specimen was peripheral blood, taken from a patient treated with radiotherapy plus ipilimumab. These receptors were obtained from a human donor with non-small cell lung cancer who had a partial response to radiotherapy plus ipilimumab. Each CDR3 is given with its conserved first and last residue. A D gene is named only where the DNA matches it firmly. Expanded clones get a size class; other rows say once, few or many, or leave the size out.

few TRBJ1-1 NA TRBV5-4 CASSLDRANTEAFF TGTGCCAGCAGCTTGGACAGGGCGAACACTGAAGCTTTCTTT
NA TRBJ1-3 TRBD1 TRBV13 CASSSSGTGAYTIYF TGTGCCAGCAGCTCCTCCGGGACAGGGGCTTACACCATATATTTT
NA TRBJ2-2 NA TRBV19 CASNRGGVLVTGELFF TGTGCCAGCAACCGGGGCGGGGTTCTTGTCACCGGGGAGCTGTTTTTT
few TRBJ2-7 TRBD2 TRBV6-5 CASRLAGGPGEQYF TGTGCCAGCAGACTTGCGGGAGGGCCCGGCGAGCAGTACTTC
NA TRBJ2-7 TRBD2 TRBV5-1 CASSSGLAGGRNAYEQYF TGCGCCAGCAGCTCTGGACTAGCGGGAGGACGAAACGCCTACGAGCAGTACTTC
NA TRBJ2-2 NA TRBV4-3 CASSQEGKAGELFF TGCGCCAGCAGCCAAGAGGGCAAGGCCGGGGAGCTGTTTTTT
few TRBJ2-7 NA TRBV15 CATSSESSKWLGPAYEQYF TGTGCCACCAGCAGCGAAAGTTCGAAGTGGCTGGGGCCAGCCTACGAGCAGTACTTC
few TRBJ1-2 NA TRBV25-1 CASSGGLSNYGYTF TGTGCCAGCAGCGGCGGACTTTCGAACTATGGCTACACCTTC
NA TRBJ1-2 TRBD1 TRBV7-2 CASSSPGQGEGYTF TGTGCCAGCAGTTCCCCGGGACAGGGAGAGGGCTACACCTTC
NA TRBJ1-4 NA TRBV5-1 CASSARGGTNEKLFF TGCGCCAGCAGCGCCCGGGGAGGAACTAATGAAAAACTGTTTTTT
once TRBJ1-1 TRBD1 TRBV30 CASHFPEGTGNGNTEAFF TGTGCCTCCCATTTCCCAGAAGGGACAGGGAACGGGAACACTGAAGCTTTCTTT
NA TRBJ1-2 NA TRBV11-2 CASSLEIPPYGYTF TGTGCCAGCAGCTTAGAAATCCCTCCCTATGGCTACACCTTC
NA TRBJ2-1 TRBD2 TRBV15 CATSSDSTSGGIYNEQFF TGTGCCACCAGCAGCGATTCGACTAGCGGGGGGATATACAATGAGCAGTTCTTC
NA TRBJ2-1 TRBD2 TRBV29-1 CSVGKAGGSYNEQFF TGCAGCGTCGGAAAGGCGGGAGGCTCCTACAATGAGCAGTTCTTC
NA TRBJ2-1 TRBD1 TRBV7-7 CASSLVGQGEQFF TGTGCTAGCAGCTTAGTGGGACAGGGGGAGCAGTTCTTC
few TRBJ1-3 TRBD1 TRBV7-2 CATATGSGNTIYF TGTGCCACCGCGACAGGGTCTGGAAACACCATATATTTT
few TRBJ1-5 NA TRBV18 CASCREPQNQPQHF TGTGCCAGCTGCCGGGAACCACAAAATCAGCCCCAGCATTTT
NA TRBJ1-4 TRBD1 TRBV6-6 CAGKGGGSGEKLFF TGTGCCGGGAAAGGGGGCGGAAGCGGTGAAAAACTGTTTTTT
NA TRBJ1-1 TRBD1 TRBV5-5 CASSLAGGAGRAFF TGTGCCAGCAGCTTGGCAGGGGGCGCAGGTCGGGCTTTCTTT
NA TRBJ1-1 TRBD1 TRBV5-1 CASSLDQGAGDTEAFF TGCGCCAGCAGCTTGGACCAGGGGGCAGGGGACACTGAAGCTTTCTTT
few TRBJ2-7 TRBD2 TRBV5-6 CASSLGLANDEQYF TGTGCCAGCAGCTTGGGACTAGCGAACGACGAGCAGTACTTC
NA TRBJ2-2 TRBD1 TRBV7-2 CASSRGGQGASGELFF TGTGCCAGCAGCCGAGGGGGACAGGGAGCCTCCGGGGAGCTGTTTTTT
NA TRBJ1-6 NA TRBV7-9 CASSSPQRAEYNSPLHF TGTGCCAGCAGCTCCCCCCAGCGAGCGGAGTATAATTCACCCCTCCACTTT
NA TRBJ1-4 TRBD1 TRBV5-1 CASSPGTGALANEKLFF TGCGCCAGCAGCCCCGGGACAGGGGCTTTAGCTAATGAAAAACTGTTTTTT
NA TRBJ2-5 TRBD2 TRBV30 CAWGGGTSAPSGETQYF TGTGCCTGGGGCGGCGGGACTAGCGCACCCAGCGGCGAGACCCAGTACTTC
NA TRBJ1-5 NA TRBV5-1 CASSVSGKSDQPQHF TGCGCCAGCAGCGTGTCCGGGAAGTCGGATCAGCCCCAGCATTTT
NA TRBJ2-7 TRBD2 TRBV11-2 CASSQGRGVFYEQYF TGTGCCAGCAGTCAAGGGAGGGGAGTTTTTTACGAGCAGTACTTC
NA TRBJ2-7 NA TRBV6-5 CATVQGFEQYF TGTGCCACCGTTCAGGGGTTCGAGCAGTACTTC
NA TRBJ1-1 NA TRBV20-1 CSATGNSEAFF TGCAGTGCCACAGGGAATAGTGAAGCTTTCTTT
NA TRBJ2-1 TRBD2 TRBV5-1 CASSKTSGRATRDEQFF TGCGCCAGCAGCAAGACTAGCGGGAGAGCGACAAGGGATGAGCAGTTCTTC
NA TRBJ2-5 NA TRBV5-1 CASSSTASRGETQYF TGCGCCAGCAGCTCGACAGCCTCGCGAGGAGAGACCCAGTACTTC
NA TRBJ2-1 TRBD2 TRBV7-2 CASSLAGTSVYNEQFF TGTGCCAGCAGCTTGGCCGGGACTAGCGTCTACAATGAGCAGTTCTTC
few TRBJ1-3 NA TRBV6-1 CASSEVGANTIYF TGTGCCAGCAGTGAAGTGGGGGCCAACACCATATATTTT
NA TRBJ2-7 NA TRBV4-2 CASSPPSRVHEQYF TGTGCCAGCAGCCCACCCAGCAGGGTCCACGAGCAGTACTTC
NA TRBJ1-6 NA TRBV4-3 CASSQGGSYNSPLHF TGCGCCAGCAGCCAAGGAGGGTCCTATAATTCACCCCTCCACTTT
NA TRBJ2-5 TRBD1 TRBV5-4 CASSLAQGQGAGETQYF TGTGCCAGCAGCTTGGCCCAGGGACAGGGGGCAGGAGAGACCCAGTACTTC
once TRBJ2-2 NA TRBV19 CASSDYRAQHLFF TGTGCCAGTAGTGACTACAGGGCCCAGCATTTGTTTTTT
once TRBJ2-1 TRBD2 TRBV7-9 CASSLVGLAGYNEQFF TGTGCCAGCAGCTTAGTAGGACTAGCGGGGTACAATGAGCAGTTCTTC
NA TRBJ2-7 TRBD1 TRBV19 CASSIRTGGSYEQYF TGTGCCAGTAGTATCCGAACAGGGGGATCCTACGAGCAGTACTTC
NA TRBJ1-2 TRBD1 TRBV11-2 CASSLVPTGGVNTFF TGTGCCAGCAGCTTAGTTCCGACAGGGGGTGTGAATACCTTCTTC
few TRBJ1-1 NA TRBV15 CATSNWRGTEAFF TGTGCCACCAGCAACTGGCGGGGCACTGAAGCTTTCTTT
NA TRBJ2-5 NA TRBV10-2 CASRRDRGGETQYF TGCGCCAGTAGGAGGGACAGAGGAGGGGAGACCCAGTACTTC
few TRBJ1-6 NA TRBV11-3 CASSAGADSPLHF TGTGCCAGCAGCGCCGGTGCCGATTCACCCCTCCACTTT
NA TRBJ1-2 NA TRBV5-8 CASSPDSLYGYTF TGTGCCAGCAGCCCCGACAGCCTCTATGGCTACACCTTC
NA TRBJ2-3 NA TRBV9 CASSALSTDTQYF TGTGCCAGCAGCGCCTTGAGCACAGATACGCAGTATTTT
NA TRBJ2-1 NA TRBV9 CASRSEIHNEQFF TGTGCCAGCAGATCGGAGATTCACAATGAGCAGTTCTTC
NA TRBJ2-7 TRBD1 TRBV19 CATKGQGASEQYF TGTGCCACAAAGGGACAGGGGGCAAGCGAGCAGTACTTC
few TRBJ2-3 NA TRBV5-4 CASSLGARDTQYF TGTGCCAGCAGCTTGGGTGCGAGGGATACGCAGTATTTT
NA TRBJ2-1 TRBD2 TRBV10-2 CASSLAGGAWEQFF TGCGCCAGCAGTTTAGCGGGCGGCGCGTGGGAGCAGTTCTTC
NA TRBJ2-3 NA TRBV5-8 CASSLALSTDTQYF TGTGCCAGCAGCTTGGCCCTCAGCACAGATACGCAGTATTTT
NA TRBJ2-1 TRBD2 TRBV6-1 CASRGLAGDYEQFF TGTGCCAGCAGGGGACTAGCGGGAGACTATGAGCAGTTCTTC
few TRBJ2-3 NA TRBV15 CATSREGGGRSTDTQYF TGTGCCACCAGCAGAGAGGGGGGCGGGAGAAGCACAGATACGCAGTATTTT
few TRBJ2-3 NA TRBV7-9 CASSFSGDTQYF TGTGCCAGCAGCTTCTCAGGGGATACGCAGTATTTT
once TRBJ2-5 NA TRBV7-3 CASSVSRGQTQYF TGTGCCAGCAGCGTCTCCAGGGGACAGACCCAGTACTTC
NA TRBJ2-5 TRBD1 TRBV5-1 CASSKSGGPEETQYF TGCGCCAGCAGCAAATCAGGGGGCCCGGAGGAGACCCAGTACTTC
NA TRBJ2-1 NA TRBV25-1 CASSSHAQFF TGTGCCAGTTCTAGTCACGCGCAGTTCTTC
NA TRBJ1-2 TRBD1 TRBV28 CASSLVRGTDGYTF TGTGCCAGCAGTTTAGTCAGGGGGACAGATGGCTACACCTTC
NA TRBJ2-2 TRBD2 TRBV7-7 CASSLELSGTGGTGELFF TGTGCTAGCAGCTTAGAATTATCCGGGACGGGGGGAACCGGGGAGCTGTTTTTT
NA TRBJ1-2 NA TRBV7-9 CASSLGAGTNYGYTF TGTGCCAGCAGCTTAGGGGCAGGAACTAACTATGGCTACACCTTC
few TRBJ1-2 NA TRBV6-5 CASRQTGGYGYTF TGTGCCAGCAGGCAGACAGGTGGCTATGGCTACACCTTC